Below, 2 T cell receptor beta chains from the same sample are listed, as sequenced in a study of beta chain features in type 1 diabetes. The isolated RNA, all of it, was reverse transcribed, so expressed TCRB transcripts were what got sequenced. Sequenced by immunoSEQ multiplex PCR; TCRdb stores in-frame clones only, minus some. Seen here are about 620,000 clones, about 16% observed once, and the top ten hold 0.09% to 0.095%. The sequenced sample consisted of naive CD4+ T cells from blood. These receptors originate from a man aged 18-30 years in good health.

The rearrangement links TRBV5-6 to TRBJ1-4, with D maybe TRBD1 (5 bases). Germline V gene data show CDR1 as SGHDT and CDR2 as YYEEEE. The CDR3 has 17 amino acids. The V end was cut by 4 bases, the J end by 7 bases, with 23 bases between. The chain's CDR3 is CASSPLRGTVMREKLFF. CDR3 nucleotide sequence: TGTGCCAGCAGCCCCCTTCGGGGGACGGTAATGCGTGAAAAACTGTTTTTT.

This clone appeared a few times. The chain links TRBV20-1 to TRBJ1-2; D uncertain. Between the trimmed V and J ends, which lost 4 bases and 6 bases, there was a span of 9 bases. This CDR3 spans 11 amino acids. Per the germline V gene, CDR1 is DFQATT and CDR2 is SNEGSKA (reference sequence). CDR3: CSATEPNGYTF. The CDR3 DNA sequence: TGCAGTGCTACGGAACCGAATGGCTACACCTTC.